The TCR beta chain under discussion was sequenced for a study of Graves' ophthalmopathy and Graves' hyperthyroidism. Among the hyperthyroidism patients, all were newly diagnosed, aged 18 to 65, with under 2 months' duration. Amplified TCR beta CDR3 regions were obtained using RNA transcripts as template. Second-round multiplex PCR came after a first-round RT-PCR that employed HTBI primers. Using its own MiXCR run on the multiplex PCR reads, TCRdb lists one record per CDR3 protein. The repertoire holds 400,000 or so distinct CDR3 sequences, about 16% seen once, with approximately 7% in the top ten. This clonotype showed up many times. Sequenced material: peripheral blood. The TCR comes from a woman younger than 30 with stable Graves' hyperthyroidism.

CDR3 bases: TGTGCCAGCAGCTTAGGTGGTGGGGAGACCCAGTACTTC. Translation gives CASSLGGGETQYF. The chain uses TRBV7-2 and TRBJ2-5; D uncertain. Germline V gene lookup returns CDR1 SGHTA and CDR2 FQGNSA. The V end lost 1 base, the J end lost 5 bases, and 8 bases lay between the germline ends. CDR3 size: 13 residues.